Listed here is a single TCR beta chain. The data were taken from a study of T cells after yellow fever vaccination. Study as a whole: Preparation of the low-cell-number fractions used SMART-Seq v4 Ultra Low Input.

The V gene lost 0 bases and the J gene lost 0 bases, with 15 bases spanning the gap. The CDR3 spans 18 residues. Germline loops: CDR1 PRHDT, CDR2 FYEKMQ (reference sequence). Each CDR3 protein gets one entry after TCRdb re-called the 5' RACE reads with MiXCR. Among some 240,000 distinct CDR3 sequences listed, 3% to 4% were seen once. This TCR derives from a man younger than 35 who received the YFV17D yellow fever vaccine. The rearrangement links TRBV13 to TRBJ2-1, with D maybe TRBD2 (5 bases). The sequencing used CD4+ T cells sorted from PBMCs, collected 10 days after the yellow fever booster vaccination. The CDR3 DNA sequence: TGTGCCAGCAGCTTAGGTAGGCTAGCTCAAAGCTCCTACAATGAGCAGTTCTTC. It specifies CASSLGRLAQSSYNEQFF.